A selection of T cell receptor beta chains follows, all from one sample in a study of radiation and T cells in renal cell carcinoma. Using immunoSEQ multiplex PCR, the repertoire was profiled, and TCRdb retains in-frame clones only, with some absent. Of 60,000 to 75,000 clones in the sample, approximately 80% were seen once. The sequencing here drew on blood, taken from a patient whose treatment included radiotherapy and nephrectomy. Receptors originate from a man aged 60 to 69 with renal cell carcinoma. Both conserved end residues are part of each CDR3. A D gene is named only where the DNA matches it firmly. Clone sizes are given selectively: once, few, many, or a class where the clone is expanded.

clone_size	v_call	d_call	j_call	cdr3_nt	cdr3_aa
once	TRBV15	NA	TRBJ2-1	TGTGCCACCAGCAGAGATCCTGTGGCCAATGAGCAGTTCTTC	CATSRDPVANEQFF
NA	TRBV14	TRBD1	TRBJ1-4	TGTGCCAGCAGCCAATGGAAGGGGGCAGGTGAAAAACTGTTTTTT	CASSQWKGAGEKLFF
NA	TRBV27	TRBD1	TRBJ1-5	TGTGCCAGCAGTCCCCAACACTTGACAGGGCTGAATCAGCCCCAGCATTTT	CASSPQHLTGLNQPQHF
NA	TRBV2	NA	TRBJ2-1	TGTGCCAGCAGTTCCTCCTACGGGAGCTCCTACAATGAGCAGTTCTTC	CASSSSYGSSYNEQFF
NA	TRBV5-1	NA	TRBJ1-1	TGCGCCAGCAGCCGGGACGGGGCTGGTGCGAACACTGAAGCTTTCTTT	CASSRDGAGANTEAFF
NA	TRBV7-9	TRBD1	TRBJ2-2	TGTGCCAGCAGCGTGGACAGGGGGCGCACCGGGGAGCTGTTTTTT	CASSVDRGRTGELFF
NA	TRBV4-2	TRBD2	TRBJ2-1	TGTGCCAGCAGCCAAGACGGCGGGAGCTATGAGCAGTTCTTC	CASSQDGGSYEQFF
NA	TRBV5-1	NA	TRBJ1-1	TGCGCCAGCAGGCAGGGAGGTAGTTTGAACACTGAAGCTTTCTTT	CASRQGGSLNTEAFF
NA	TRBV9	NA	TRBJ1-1	TGTGCCAGCAGCGTAGACGGAGAGCGTGAAGCTTTCTTT	CASSVDGEREAFF
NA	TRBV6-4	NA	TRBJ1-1	TGTGCCAGCAGTCGAAAGATGAACACTGAAGCTTTCTTT	CASSRKMNTEAFF
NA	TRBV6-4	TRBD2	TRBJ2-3	TGTGCCAGCAGAACTAGGGCGGGAGAGGTAGATACGCAGTATTTT	CASRTRAGEVDTQYF
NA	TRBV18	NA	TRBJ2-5	TGTGCCAGCTCACCGAGGCTCCAGACATGGCAAGAGACCCAGTACTTC	CASSPRLQTWQETQYF
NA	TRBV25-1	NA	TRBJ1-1	TGTGCCAGCAGTGAACCGGGCCGCATGAACACTGAAGCTTTCTTT	CASSEPGRMNTEAFF
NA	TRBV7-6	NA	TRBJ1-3	TGTGCCAGCAGCTTAGGGGTTCGCCGGGGCGGAAACACCATATATTTT	CASSLGVRRGGNTIYF
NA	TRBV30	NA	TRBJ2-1	TGTGCCTGGAGTAAGTGGGGAAGCATGGATGAGCAGTTCTTC	CAWSKWGSMDEQFF
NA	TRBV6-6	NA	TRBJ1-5	TGTGCCAGCAGGGGACCCGAGGGGAATCAGCCCCAGCATTTT	CASRGPEGNQPQHF